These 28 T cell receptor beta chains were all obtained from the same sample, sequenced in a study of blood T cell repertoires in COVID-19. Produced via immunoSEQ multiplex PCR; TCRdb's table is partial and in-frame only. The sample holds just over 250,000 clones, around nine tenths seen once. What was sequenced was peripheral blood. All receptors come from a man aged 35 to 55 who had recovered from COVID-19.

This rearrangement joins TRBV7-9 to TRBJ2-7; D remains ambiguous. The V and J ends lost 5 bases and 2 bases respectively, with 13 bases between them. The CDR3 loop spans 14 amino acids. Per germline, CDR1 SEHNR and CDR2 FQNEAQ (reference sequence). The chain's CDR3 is CASSPSGHPYEQYF. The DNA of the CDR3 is TGTGCCAGCAGCCCCTCGGGTCATCCCTACGAGCAGTACTTC.

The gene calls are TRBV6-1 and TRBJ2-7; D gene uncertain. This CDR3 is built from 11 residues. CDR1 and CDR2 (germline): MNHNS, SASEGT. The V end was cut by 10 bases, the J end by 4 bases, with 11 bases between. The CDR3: CATVARYEQYF. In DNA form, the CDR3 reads TGTGCCACGGTAGCTAGGTACGAGCAGTACTTC.

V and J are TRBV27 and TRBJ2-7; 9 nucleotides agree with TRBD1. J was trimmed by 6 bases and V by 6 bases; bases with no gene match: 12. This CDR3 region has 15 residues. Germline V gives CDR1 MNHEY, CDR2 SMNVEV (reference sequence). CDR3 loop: CASSHAGTGLLEQYF. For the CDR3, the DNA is TGTGCCAGCAGCCACGCTGGGACAGGGCTCCTCGAGCAGTACTTC.

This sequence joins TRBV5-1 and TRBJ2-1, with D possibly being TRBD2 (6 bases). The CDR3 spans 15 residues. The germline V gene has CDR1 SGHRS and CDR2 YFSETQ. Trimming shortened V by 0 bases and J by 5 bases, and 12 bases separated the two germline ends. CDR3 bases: TGCGCCAGCAGCTTGGTTAGGCGGGATGACAATGAGCAGTTCTTC. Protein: CASSLVRRDDNEQFF.

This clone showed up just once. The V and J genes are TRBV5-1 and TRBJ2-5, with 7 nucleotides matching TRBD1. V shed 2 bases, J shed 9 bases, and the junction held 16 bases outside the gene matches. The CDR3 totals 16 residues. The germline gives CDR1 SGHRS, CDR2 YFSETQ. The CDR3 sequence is CASSFNNARGLGAQYF. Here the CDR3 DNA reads TGCGCCAGCAGCTTCAATAACGCTAGGGGGCTGGGGGCCCAGTACTTC. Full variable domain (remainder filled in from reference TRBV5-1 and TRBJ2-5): KAGVTQTPRYLIKTRGQQVTLSCSPISGHRSVSWYQQTPGQGLQFLFEYFSETQRNKGNFPGRFSGRQFSNSRSEMNVSTLELGDSALYLCASSFNNARGLGAQYFGPGTRLLVL.

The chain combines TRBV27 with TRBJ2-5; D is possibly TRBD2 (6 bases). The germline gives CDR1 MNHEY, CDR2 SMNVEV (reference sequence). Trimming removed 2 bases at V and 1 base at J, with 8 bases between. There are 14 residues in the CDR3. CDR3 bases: TGTGCCAGCAGTTTAACGGGAGCCCAAGAGACCCAGTACTTC. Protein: CASSLTGAQETQYF.

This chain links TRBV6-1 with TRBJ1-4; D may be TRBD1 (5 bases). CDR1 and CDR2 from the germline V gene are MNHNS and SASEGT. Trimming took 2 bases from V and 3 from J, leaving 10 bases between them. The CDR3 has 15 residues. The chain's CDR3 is CASSEMGQANEKLFF. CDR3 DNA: TGTGCCAGCAGTGAAATGGGGCAGGCTAATGAAAAACTGTTTTTT.

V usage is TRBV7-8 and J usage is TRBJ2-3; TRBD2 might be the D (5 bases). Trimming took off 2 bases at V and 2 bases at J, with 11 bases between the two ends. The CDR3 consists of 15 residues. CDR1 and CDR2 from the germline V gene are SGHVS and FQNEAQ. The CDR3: CASSLSGGHTDTQYF. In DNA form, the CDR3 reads TGTGCCAGCAGCTTATCAGGAGGCCACACAGATACGCAGTATTTT.

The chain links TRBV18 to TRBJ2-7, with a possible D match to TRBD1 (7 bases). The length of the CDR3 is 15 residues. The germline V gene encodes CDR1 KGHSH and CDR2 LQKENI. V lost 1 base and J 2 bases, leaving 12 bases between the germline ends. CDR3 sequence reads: CASSPQGAGTYEQYF. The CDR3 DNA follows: TGTGCCAGCTCACCACAGGGGGCGGGGACCTACGAGCAGTACTTC.

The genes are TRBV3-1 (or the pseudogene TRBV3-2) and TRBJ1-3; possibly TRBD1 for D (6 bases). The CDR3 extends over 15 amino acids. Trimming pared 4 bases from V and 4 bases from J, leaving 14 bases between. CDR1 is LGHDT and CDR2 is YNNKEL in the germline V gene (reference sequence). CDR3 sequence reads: CASSRTGIGGNTIYF. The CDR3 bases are TGTGCCAGCAGCCGCACAGGGATCGGCGGAAACACCATATATTTT.

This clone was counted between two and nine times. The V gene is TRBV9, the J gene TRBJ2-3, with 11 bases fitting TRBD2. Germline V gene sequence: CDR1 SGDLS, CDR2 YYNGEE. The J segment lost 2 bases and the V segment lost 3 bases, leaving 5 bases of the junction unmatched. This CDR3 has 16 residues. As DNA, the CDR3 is TGTGCCAGCAGCGGGGGGACTAGCGGCCTCACAGATACGCAGTATTTT. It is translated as CASSGGTSGLTDTQYF.

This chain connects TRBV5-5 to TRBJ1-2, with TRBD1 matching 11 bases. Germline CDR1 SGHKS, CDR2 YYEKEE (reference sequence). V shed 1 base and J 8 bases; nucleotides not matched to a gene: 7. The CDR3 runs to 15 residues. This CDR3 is CASSLSGQGAYGYTF. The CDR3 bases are TGTGCCAGCAGCTTGAGCGGACAGGGGGCTTACGGCTACACCTTC.

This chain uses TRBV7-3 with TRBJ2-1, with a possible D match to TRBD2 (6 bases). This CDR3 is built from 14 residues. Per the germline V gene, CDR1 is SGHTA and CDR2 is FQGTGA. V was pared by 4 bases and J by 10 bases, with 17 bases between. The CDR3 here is CASSSTGLPEEQFF. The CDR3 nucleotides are TGTGCCAGCAGCTCGACGGGACTCCCGGAGGAGCAGTTCTTC.

CDR3 bases: TGTGCCAGCAGCCCCGAAGCCGTCGTGAACACTGAAGCTTTCTTT. It specifies CASSPEAVVNTEAFF. The chain carries TRBV5-4 and TRBJ1-1; D not certain. The germline V and J ends were trimmed by 4 bases and 0 bases, with 13 bases remaining between them. Germline CDR1 is SGHNT and CDR2 is YYREEE (reference sequence). The CDR3 is 15 amino acids.

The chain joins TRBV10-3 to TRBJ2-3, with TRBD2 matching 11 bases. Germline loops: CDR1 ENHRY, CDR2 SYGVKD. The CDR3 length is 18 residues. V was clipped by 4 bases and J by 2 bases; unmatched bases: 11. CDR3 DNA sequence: TGTGCCATCAGTGGAGAGGCTAGCGGGAGGATGGACACAGATACGCAGTATTTT. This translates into CAISGEASGRMDTDTQYF.

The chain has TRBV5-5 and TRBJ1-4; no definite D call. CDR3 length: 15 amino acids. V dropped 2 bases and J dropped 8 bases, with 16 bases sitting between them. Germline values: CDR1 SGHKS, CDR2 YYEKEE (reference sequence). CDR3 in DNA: TGTGCCAGCAGCTTTCTTAGCGGGAGCGTAGAAAAACTGTTTTTT. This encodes CASSFLSGSVEKLFF. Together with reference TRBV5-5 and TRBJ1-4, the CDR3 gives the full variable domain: DAGVTQSPTHLIKTRGQQVTLRCSPISGHKSVSWYQQVLGQGPQFIFQYYEKEERGRGNFPDRFSARQFPNYSSELNVNALLLGDSALYLCASSFLSGSVEKLFFGSGTQLSVL.

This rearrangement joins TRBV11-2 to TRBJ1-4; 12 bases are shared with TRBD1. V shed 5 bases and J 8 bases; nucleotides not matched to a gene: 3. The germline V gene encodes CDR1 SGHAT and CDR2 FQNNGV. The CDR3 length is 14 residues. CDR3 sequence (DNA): TGTGCCAGCAGCCGGGACAGGGGGCTGGAAAAACTGTTTTTT. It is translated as CASSRDRGLEKLFF. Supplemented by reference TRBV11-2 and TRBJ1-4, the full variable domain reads EAGVAQSPRYKIIEKRQSVAFWCNPISGHATLYWYQQILGQGPKLLIQFQNNGVVDDSQLPKDRFSAERLKGVDSTLKIQPAKLEDSAVYLCASSRDRGLEKLFFGSGTQLSVL.

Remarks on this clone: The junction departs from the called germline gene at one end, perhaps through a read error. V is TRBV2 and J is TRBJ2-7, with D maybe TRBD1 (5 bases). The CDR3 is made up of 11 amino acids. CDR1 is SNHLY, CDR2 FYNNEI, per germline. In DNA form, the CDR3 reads TGTGCCGGCAGGGCAGGGCGCGAGCAGTACTTC. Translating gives CAGRAGREQYF.

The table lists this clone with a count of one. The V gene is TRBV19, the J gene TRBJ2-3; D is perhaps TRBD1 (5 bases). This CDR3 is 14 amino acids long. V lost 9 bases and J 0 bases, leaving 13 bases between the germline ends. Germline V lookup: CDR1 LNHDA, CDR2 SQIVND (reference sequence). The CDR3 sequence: CASAQAGSTDTQYF. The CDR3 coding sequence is TGTGCCAGCGCGCAAGCAGGGAGCACAGATACGCAGTATTTT.

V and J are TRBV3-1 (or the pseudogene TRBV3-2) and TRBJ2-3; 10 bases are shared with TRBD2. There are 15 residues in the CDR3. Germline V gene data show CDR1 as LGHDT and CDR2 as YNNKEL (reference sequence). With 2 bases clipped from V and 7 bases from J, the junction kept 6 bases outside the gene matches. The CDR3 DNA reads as TGTGCCAGCAGCCAATCTAGCGGGAGTTGGAATACGCAGTATTTT. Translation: CASSQSSGSWNTQYF.

CDR3 sequence (DNA): TGTGCCAGCAGTCCCGCCGGGGGGGGGAATTACAATGAGCAGTTCTTC. It encodes CASSPAGGGNYNEQFF. This sequence joins TRBV28 and TRBJ2-1, with 8 bases lining up with TRBD2. Germline V CDR1 and CDR2: MDHEN, SYDVKM. V shed 5 bases, J shed 4 bases, and the junction held 10 bases outside the gene matches. This CDR3 has 16 residues. Full variable domain (rest looked up from reference TRBV28 and TRBJ2-1): DVKVTQSSRYLVKRTGEKVFLECVQDMDHENMFWYRQDPGLGLRLIYFSYDVKMKEKGDIPEGYSVSREKKERFSLILESASTNQTSMYLCASSPAGGGNYNEQFFGPGTRLTVL.

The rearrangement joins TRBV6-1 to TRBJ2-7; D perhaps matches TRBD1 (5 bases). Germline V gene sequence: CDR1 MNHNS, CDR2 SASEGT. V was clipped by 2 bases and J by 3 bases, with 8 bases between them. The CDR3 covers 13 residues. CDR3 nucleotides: TGTGCCAGCAGTGAAATCAGGGACTACGAGCAGTACTTC. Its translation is CASSEIRDYEQYF.

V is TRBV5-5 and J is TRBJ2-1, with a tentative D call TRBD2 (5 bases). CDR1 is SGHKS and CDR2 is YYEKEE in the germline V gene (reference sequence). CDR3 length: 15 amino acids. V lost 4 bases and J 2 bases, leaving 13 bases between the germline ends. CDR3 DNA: TGTGCCAGCAGCCCACGGGCTAGCACCTACAATGAGCAGTTCTTC. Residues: CASSPRASTYNEQFF.

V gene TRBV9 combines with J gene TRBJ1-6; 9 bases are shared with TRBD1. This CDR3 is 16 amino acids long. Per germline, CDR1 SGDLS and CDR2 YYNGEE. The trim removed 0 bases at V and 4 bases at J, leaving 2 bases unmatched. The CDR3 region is CASSVGDRVYNSPLHF. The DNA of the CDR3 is TGTGCCAGCAGCGTAGGGGACAGGGTGTATAATTCACCCCTCCACTTT.

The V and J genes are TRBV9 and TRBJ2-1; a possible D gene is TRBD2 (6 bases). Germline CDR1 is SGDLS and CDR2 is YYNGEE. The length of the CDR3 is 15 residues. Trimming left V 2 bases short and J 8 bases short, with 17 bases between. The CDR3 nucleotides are TGTGCCAGCAGCGTGACTAGGGATCCGATGGATGAGCAGTTCTTC. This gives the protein CASSVTRDPMDEQFF.

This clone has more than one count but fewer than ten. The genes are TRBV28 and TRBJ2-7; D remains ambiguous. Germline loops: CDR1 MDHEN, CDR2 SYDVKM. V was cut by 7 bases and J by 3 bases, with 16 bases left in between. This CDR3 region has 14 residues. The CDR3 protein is CASKEERGIYEQYF. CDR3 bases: TGTGCCAGCAAGGAAGAGCGAGGTATCTACGAGCAGTACTTC. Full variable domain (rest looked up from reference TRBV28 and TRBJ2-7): DVKVTQSSRYLVKRTGEKVFLECVQDMDHENMFWYRQDPGLGLRLIYFSYDVKMKEKGDIPEGYSVSREKKERFSLILESASTNQTSMYLCASKEERGIYEQYFGPGTRLTVT.

CDR3 protein: CASSLTSGNKEQFF. CDR3 coding DNA: TGCGCCAGCAGCTTGACTAGCGGGAATAAGGAGCAGTTCTTC. The chain employs TRBV5-1 and TRBJ2-1, with 10 bases matching TRBD2. The CDR3 covers 14 residues. The germline gives CDR1 SGHRS, CDR2 YFSETQ. V gave up 1 base and J gave up 10 bases; unmatched junction bases: 5.

The CDR3 region is CASSVVGGRFNEQFF. The CDR3, as DNA: TGTGCCAGCAGCGTAGTGGGCGGGAGGTTCAATGAGCAGTTCTTC. V usage is TRBV9 and J usage is TRBJ2-1, with 8 bases aligning to TRBD2. CDR1 is SGDLS and CDR2 is YYNGEE in the germline V gene. The CDR3 loop spans 15 amino acids. V gave up 0 bases and J gave up 6 bases; unmatched junction bases: 5. Full variable domain (rest looked up from reference TRBV9 and TRBJ2-1): DSGVTQTPKHLITATGQRVTLRCSPRSGDLSVYWYQQSLDQGLQFLIQYYNGEERAKGNILERFSAQQFPDLHSELNLSSLELGDSALYFCASSVVGGRFNEQFFGPGTRLTVL.